This TCR beta chain was profiled in a study of shared clonotypes between healthy human individuals. The method was immunoSEQ multiplex PCR; TCRdb's version includes in-frame clones alone and lacks a portion of them. Among 550,000 to 750,000 clones listed, nearly 97% were seen once. V was shortened by 5 bases and J by 2 bases, with 6 bases between the two germline ends. This CDR3 region has 12 residues. Germline V gene lookup returns CDR1 SGDLS and CDR2 YYNGEE. Cells designated naive CD8 were CD45RO-negative and were positively selected for CCR7, with terminally differentiated effector memory CD45RA+ cells excluded. This clone was recorded only once. Distinct nucleotide sequences in the sample also encode this CDR3.

The TCR originated in a woman aged 30 to 39 in good health. The V gene is TRBV9, the J gene TRBJ2-3; no clear D. The sample was naive CD8+ T cells sorted from blood. The CDR3 reads CASSTNTDTQYF. CDR3 bases: TGTGCCAGCAGTACGAACACAGATACGCAGTATTTT.